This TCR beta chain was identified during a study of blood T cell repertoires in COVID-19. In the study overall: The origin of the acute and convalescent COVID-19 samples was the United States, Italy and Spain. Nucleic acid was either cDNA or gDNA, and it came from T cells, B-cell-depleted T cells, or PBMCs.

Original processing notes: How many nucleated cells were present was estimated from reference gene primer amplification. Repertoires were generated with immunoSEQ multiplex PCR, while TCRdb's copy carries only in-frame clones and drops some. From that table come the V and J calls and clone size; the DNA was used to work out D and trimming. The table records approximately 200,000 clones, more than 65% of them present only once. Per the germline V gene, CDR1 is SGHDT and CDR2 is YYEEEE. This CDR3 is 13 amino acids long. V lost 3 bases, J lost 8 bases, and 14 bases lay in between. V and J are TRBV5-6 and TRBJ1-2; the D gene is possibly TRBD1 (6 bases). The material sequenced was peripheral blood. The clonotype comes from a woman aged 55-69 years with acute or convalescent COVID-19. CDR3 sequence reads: CASSSYRDEGYTF. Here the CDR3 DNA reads TGTGCCAGCAGCTCGTACAGGGATGAAGGCTACACCTTC. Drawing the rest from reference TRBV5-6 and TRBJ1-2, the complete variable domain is DAGVTQSPTHLIKTRGQQVTLRCSPKSGHDTVSWYQQALGQGPQFIFQYYEEEERQRGNFPDRFSGHQFPNYSSELNVNALLLGDSALYLCASSSYRDEGYTFGSGTRLTVV.